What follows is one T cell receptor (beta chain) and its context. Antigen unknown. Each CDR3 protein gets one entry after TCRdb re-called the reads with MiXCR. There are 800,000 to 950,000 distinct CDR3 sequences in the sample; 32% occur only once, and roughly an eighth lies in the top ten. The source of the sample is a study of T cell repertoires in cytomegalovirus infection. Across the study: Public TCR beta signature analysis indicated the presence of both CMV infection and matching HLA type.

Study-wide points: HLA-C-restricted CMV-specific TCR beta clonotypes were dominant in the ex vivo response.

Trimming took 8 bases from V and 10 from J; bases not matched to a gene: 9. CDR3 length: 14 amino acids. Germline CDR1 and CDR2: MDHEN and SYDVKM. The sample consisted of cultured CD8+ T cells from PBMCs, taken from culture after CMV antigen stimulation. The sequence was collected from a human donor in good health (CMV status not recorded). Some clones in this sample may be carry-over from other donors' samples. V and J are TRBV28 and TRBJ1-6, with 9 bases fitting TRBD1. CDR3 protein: CASVPRDRASPLHF. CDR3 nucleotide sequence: TGTGCCAGCGTCCCTCGGGACAGGGCCTCACCCCTCCACTTT.